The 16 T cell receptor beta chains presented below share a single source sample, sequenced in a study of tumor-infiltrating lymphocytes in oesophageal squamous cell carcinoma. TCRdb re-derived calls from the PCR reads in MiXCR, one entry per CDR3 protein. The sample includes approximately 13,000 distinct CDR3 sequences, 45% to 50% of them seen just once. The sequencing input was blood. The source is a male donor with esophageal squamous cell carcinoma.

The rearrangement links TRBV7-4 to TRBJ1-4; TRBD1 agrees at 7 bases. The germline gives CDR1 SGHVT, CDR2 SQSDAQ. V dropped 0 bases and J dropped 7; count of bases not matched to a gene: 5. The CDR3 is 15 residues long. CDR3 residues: CASSLAPTGPEKLFF. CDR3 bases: TGTGCCAGCAGCTTAGCCCCGACAGGGCCTGAAAAACTGTTTTTT.

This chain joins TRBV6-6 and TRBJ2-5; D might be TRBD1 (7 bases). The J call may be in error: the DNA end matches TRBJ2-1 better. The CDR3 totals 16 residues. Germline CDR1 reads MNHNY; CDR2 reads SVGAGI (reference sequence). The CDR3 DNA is TGTGCCAGCAGTTACTCCTTCGCCCCAGGGGGGAATGAGCAGTTCTTC. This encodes CASSYSFAPGGNEQFF.

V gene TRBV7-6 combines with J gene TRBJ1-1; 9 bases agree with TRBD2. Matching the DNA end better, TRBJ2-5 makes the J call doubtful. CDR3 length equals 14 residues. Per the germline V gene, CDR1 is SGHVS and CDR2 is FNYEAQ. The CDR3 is CASSFSGGQETQYF. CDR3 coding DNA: TGTGCCAGCAGCTTTAGCGGGGGACAAGAGACCCAGTACTTC.

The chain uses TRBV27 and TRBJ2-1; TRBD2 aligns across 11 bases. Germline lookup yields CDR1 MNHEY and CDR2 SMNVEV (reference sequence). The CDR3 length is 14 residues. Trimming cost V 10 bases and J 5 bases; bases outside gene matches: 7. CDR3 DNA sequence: TGTGCCACCTACCTAGCGGGGGGTGACAATGAGCAGTTCTTC. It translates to CATYLAGGDNEQFF.

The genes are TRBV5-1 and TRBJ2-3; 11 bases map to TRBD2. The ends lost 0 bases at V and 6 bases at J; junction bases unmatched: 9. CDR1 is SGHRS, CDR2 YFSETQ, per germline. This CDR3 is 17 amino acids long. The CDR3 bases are TGCGCCAGCAGCTTGGTATTAGCGGGAGGGAGTGAGGATACGCAGTATTTT. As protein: CASSLVLAGGSEDTQYF.

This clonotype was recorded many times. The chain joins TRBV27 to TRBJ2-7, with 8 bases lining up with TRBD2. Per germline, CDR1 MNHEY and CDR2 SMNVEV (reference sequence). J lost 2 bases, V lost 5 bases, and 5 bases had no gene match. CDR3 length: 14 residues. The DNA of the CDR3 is TGTGCCAGCAGTCTGACTAGCGTACCCTACGAGCAGTACTTC. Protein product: CASSLTSVPYEQYF.

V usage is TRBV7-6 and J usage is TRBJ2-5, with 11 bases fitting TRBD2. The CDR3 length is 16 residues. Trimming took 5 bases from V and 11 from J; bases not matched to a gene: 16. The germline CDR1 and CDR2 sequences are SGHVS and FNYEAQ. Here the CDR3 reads CASSPSSGRAKNEQYF. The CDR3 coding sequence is TGTGCCAGCAGCCCGAGTAGCGGGAGGGCCAAGAATGAGCAGTACTTC.

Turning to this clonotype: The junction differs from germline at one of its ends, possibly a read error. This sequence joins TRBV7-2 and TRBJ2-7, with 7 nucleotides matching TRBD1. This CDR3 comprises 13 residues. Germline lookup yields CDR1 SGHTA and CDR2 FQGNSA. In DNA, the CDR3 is TGTGCCAGCAGCCGGGACAGAAATTCACCCCTCCACTTC. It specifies CASSRDRNSPLHF.

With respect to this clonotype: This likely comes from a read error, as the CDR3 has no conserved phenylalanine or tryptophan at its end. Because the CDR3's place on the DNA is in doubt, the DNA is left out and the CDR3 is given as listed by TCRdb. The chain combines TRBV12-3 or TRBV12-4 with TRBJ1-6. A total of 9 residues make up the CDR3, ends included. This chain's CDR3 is CASSLGLLR.

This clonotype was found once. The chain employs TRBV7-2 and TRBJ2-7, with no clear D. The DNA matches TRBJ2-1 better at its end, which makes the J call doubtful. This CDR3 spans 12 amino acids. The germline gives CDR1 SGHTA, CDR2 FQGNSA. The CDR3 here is CASSLLYNEQFF. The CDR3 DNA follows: TGTGCCAGCAGCTTATTATACAATGAGCAGTTCTTC.

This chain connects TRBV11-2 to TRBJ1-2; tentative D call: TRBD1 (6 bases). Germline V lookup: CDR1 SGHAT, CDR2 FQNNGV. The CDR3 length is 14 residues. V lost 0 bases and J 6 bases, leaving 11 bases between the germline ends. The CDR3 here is CASSLDQGLDGYTF. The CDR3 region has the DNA TGTGCCAGCAGCTTAGATCAGGGGCTCGATGGCTACACCTTC.

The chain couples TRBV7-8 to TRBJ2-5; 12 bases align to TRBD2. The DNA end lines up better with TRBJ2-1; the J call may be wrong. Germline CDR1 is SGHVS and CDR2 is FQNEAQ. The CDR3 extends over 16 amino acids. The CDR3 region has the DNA TGTGCCAGCAGCTTAGGAAGACTAGCGGGAGCGAATGAGCAGTTCTTC. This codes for CASSLGRLAGANEQFF.

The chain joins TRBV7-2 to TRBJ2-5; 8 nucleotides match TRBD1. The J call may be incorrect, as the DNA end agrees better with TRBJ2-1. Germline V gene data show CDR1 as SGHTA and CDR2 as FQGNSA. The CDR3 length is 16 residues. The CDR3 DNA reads TGTGCCAGCAGCCCTTTCAGACAGGGGACCTACAATGAGCAGTTCTTC. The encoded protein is CASSPFRQGTYNEQFF.

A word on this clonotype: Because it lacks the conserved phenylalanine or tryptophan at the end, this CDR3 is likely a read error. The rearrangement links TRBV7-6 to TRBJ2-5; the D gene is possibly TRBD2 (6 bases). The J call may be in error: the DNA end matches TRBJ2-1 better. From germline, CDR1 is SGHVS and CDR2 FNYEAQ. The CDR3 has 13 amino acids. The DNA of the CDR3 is TGTGCCAGCAGCAGGCGGGATTACAATGAGCAGTTCATC. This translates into CASSRRDYNEQFI.

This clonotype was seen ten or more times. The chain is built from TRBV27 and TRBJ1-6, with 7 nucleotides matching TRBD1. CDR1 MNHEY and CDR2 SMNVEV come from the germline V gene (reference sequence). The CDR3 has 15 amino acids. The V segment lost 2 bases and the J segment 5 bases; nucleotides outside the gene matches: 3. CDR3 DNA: TGTGCCAGCAGTTTAAGAACAGGGGATAATTCACCCCTCCACTTT. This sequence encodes CASSLRTGDNSPLHF.

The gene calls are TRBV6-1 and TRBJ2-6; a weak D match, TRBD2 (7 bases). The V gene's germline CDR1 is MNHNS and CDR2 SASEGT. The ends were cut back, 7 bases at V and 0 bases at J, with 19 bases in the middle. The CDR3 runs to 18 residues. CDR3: CASTNLGGHSSGANVLTF. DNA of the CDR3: TGTGCCAGCACCAACCTGGGGGGGCATAGCTCTGGGGCCAACGTCCTGACTTTC.